This is a list of T cell receptor beta chains from one sample in a study of neurological immune-mediated disorders. TCRdb itself ran the 5' RACE reads through MiXCR, one entry per CDR3 protein. The sample contains roughly 60,000 distinct CDR3 sequences, roughly 9.7% of which appear only once. The sample taken for sequencing was PBMCs. Receptors originate from a man in his thirties or forties in good health. Both conserved end residues are part of each CDR3. A D gene is named only where the DNA matches it firmly. Expanded clones get a size class; other rows say once, few or many, or leave the size out.

d_call clone_size j_call v_call cdr3_aa cdr3_nt
TRBD1 many TRBJ1-1 TRBV20-1 CSARGGTGMNTEAFF TGCAGTGCTAGAGGGGGGACAGGGATGAACACTGAAGCTTTCTTT
. many TRBJ2-5 TRBV12-3/TRBV12-4 CASSNGMGKETQYF TGTGCCAGCAGTAACGGAATGGGGAAAGAGACCCAGTACTTC
. many TRBJ2-3 TRBV29-1 CSVAGDNTDTQYF TGCAGCGTTGCTGGGGACAACACAGATACGCAGTATTTT
. . TRBJ2-5 TRBV5-1 CASSLSSTQYTQYF TGCGCCAGCAGCTTGTCGAGTACGCAATATACCCAGTACTTC
. many TRBJ1-4 TRBV28 CASSPNTEKLFF TGTGCCAGCAGTCCGAACACTGAAAAACTGTTTTTT
. many TRBJ1-5 TRBV10-2 CASSEGGNQPQHF TGCGCCAGCAGTGAAGGCGGTAATCAGCCCCAGCATTTT
TRBD1 many TRBJ2-5 TRBV7-2 CASSQNPDRGPSGETQYF TGTGCCAGCAGTCAGAACCCGGACAGGGGGCCGTCGGGGGAGACCCAGTACTTC
. many TRBJ2-1 TRBV29-1 CSVERDTAYNEQFF TGCAGCGTTGAACGGGACACCGCCTACAATGAGCAGTTCTTC
. . TRBJ2-2 TRBV10-1 CASSPGTVGELFF TGCGCCAGCAGCCCTGGGACCGTCGGGGAGCTGTTTTTT
TRBD2 many TRBJ2-2 TRBV11-2 CASSLASGTNTGELFF TGTGCCAGCAGCTTAGCTAGCGGGACCAACACCGGGGAGCTGTTTTTT
. many TRBJ2-2 TRBV5-1 CASSARGGTNTGELFF TGCGCCAGCAGCGCTCGCGGGGGCACGAACACCGGGGAGCTGTTTTTT
TRBD2 many TRBJ2-7 TRBV27 CASSLSSGGSYEQYF TGTGCCAGCAGTTTATCATCGGGGGGAAGTTACGAGCAGTACTTC
. . TRBJ1-6 TRBV6-5 CASSADRKNSPLHF TGTGCCAGCAGCGCCGACCGGAAGAATTCACCCCTCCACTTT
. many TRBJ2-7 TRBV7-2 CASSPVASEQYF TGTGCCAGCAGCCCCGTTGCCTCGGAGCAGTACTTC